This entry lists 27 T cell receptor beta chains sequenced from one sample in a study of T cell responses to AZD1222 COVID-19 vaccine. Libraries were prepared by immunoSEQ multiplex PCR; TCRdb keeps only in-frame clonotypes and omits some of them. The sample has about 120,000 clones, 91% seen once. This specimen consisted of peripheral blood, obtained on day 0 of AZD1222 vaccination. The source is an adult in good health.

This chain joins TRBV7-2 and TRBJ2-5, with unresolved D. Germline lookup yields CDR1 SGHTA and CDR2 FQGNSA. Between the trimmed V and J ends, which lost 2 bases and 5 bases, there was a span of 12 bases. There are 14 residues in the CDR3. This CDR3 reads CASSLTRPSETQYF. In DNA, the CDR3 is TGTGCCAGCAGCTTAACGCGCCCCAGTGAGACCCAGTACTTC.

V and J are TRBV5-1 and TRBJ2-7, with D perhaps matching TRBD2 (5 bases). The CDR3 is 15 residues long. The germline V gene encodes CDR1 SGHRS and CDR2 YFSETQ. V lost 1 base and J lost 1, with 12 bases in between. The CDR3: CASSLYWTSSYEQYF. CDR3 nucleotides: TGCGCCAGCAGCTTGTACTGGACTTCTTCCTACGAGCAGTACTTC.

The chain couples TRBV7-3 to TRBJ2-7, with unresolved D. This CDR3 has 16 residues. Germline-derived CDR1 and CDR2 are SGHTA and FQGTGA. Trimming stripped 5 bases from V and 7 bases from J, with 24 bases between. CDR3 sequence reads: CASSPNPSPRLGEQYF. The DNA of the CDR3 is TGTGCCAGCAGCCCCAACCCGAGCCCTCGCTTGGGTGAGCAGTACTTC.

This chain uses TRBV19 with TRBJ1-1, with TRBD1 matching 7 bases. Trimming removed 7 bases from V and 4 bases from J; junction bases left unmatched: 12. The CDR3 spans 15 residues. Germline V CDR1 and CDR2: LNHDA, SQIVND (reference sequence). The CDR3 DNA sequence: TGTGCCAGTACAGGGGGGCCTCCAGGGAGCACTGAAGCTTTCTTT. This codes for CASTGGPPGSTEAFF.

The CDR3 DNA sequence: TGTGCCAGCAGCCAAACAGGACTGCACGCCTACGAGCAGTACTTC. Amino acids: CASSQTGLHAYEQYF. The rearrangement links TRBV13 to TRBJ2-7; D tentatively fits TRBD1 or TRBD2 (5 bases each). The V end lost 5 bases, the J end lost 2 bases, and 16 bases lay between the germline ends. Germline values: CDR1 PRHDT, CDR2 FYEKMQ (reference sequence). The CDR3 totals 15 residues.

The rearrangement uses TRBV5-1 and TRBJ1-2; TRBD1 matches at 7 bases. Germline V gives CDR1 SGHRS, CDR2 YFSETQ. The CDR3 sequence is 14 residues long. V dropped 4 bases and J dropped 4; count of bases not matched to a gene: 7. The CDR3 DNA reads TGCGCCAGCAGCGAGGGGACAGCAATCTATGGCTACACCTTC. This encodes CASSEGTAIYGYTF.

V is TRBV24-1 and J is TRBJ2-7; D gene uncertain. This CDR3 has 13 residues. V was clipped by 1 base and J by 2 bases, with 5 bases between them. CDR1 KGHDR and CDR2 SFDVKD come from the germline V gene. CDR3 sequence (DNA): TGTGCCACCAGTGATTTTGGCACCTACGAGCAGTACTTC. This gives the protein CATSDFGTYEQYF.

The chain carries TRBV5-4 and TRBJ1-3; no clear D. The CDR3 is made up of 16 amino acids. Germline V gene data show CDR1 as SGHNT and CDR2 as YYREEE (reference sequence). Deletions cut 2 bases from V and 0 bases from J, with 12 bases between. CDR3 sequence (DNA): TGTGCCAGCAGCTTAGCGACATCCTTCTCTGGAAACACCATATATTTT. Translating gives CASSLATSFSGNTIYF. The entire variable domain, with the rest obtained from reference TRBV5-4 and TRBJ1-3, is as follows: ETGVTQSPTHLIKTRGQQVTLRCSSQSGHNTVSWYQQALGQGPQFIFQYYREEENGRGNFPPRFSGLQFPNYSSELNVNALELDDSALYLCASSLATSFSGNTIYFGEGSWLTVV.

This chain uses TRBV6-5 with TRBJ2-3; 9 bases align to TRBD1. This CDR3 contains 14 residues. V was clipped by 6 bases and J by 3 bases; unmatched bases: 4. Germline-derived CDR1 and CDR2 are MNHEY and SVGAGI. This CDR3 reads CASRRGQGTDTQYF. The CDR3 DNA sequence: TGTGCCAGCAGACGAGGACAGGGGACAGATACGCAGTATTTT.

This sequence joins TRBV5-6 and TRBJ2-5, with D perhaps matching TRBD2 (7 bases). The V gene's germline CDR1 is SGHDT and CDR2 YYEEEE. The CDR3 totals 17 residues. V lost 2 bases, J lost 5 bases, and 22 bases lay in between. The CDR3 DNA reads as TGTGCCAGCAGCTTTTCTAGTGGGGGGGCCTCCAGGGAGACCCAGTACTTC. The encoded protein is CASSFSSGGASRETQYF. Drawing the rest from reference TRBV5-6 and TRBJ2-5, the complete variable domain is DAGVTQSPTHLIKTRGQQVTLRCSPKSGHDTVSWYQQALGQGPQFIFQYYEEEERQRGNFPDRFSGHQFPNYSSELNVNALLLGDSALYLCASSFSSGGASRETQYFGPGTRLLVL.

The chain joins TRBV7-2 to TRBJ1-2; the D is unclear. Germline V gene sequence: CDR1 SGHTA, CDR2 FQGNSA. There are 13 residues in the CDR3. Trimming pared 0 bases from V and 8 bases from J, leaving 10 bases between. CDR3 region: CASSLAQIGGYTF. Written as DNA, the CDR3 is TGTGCCAGCAGCTTAGCGCAAATTGGGGGCTACACCTTC.

DNA for the CDR3: TGTGCCAGCACCAAACCAAACATAGGTAGCTCCTACGAGCAGTACTTC. Protein sequence: CASTKPNIGSSYEQYF. This chain joins TRBV3-1 (or the pseudogene TRBV3-2) and TRBJ2-7; D not resolved. CDR1 and CDR2 (germline): LGHDT, YNNKEL (reference sequence). The CDR3 runs 16 residues. V dropped 7 bases and J dropped 0 bases, with 19 bases sitting between them.

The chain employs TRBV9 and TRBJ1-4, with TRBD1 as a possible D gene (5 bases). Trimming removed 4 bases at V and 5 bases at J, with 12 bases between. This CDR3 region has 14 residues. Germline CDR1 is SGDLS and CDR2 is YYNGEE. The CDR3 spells CASSPGGGNEKLFF. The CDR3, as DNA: TGTGCCAGCAGCCCCGGGGGGGGGAATGAAAAACTGTTTTTT.

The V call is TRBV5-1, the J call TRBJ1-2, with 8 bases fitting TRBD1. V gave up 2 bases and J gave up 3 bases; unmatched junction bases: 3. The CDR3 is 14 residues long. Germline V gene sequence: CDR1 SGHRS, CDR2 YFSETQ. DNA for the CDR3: TGCGCCAGCAGCTTCATACAGGGGGACTATGGCTACACCTTC. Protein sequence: CASSFIQGDYGYTF.

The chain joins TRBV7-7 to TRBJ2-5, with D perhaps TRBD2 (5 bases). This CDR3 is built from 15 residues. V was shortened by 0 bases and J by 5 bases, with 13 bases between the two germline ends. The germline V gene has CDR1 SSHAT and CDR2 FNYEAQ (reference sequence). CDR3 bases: TGTGCCAGCAGCTTAGCGGCGGGCAGAGGGGAGACCCAGTACTTC. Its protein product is CASSLAAGRGETQYF.

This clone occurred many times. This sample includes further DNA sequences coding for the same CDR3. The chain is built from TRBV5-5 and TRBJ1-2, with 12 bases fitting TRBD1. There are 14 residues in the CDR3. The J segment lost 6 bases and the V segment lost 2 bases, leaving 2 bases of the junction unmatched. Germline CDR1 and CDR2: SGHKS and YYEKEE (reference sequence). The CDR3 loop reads CASSFGTGGNGYTF. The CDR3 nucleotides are TGTGCCAGCAGCTTCGGGACAGGGGGCAATGGCTACACCTTC. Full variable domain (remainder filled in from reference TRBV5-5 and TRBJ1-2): DAGVTQSPTHLIKTRGQQVTLRCSPISGHKSVSWYQQVLGQGPQFIFQYYEKEERGRGNFPDRFSARQFPNYSSELNVNALLLGDSALYLCASSFGTGGNGYTFGSGTRLTVV.

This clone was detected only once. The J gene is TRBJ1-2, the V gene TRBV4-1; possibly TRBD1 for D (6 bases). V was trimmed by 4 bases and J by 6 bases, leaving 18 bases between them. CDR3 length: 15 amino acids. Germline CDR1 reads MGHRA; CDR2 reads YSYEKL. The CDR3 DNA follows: TGCGCCAGCAGCCCCCGGACAGAGCGGATAGATGGCTACACCTTC. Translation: CASSPRTERIDGYTF.

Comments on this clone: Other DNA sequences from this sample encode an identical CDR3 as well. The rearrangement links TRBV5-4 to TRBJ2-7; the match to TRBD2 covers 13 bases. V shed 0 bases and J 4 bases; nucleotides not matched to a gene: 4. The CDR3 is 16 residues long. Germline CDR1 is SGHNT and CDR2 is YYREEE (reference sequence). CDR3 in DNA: TGTGCCAGCAGCTTGGGGGGACTAGCGGGGACATACGAGCAGTACTTC. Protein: CASSLGGLAGTYEQYF.

CDR3 nucleotide sequence: TGTGCCAGCACCGCCTTAGGGGAGTGGACTGAAGCTTTCTTT. The encoded protein is CASTALGEWTEAFF. The gene calls are TRBV7-9 and TRBJ1-1, with D possibly TRBD1 on 5 matching bases. CDR1 and CDR2 from the germline V gene are SEHNR and FQNEAQ (reference sequence). The CDR3 has 14 amino acids. Trimming cost V 7 bases and J 5 bases, with 17 bases left between them.

The CDR3 spells CASSLAWLDETQYF. CDR3 sequence (DNA): TGTGCCAGCAGCCTAGCGTGGCTGGATGAGACCCAGTACTTC. This chain joins TRBV13 and TRBJ2-5, with D maybe TRBD2 (6 bases). The length of the CDR3 is 14 residues. Germline V gives CDR1 PRHDT, CDR2 FYEKMQ (reference sequence). The germline V and J ends were trimmed by 5 bases and 5 bases, with 15 bases remaining between them.

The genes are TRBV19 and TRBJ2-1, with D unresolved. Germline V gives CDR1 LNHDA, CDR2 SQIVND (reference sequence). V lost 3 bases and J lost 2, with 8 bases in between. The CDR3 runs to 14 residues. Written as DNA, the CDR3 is TGTGCCAGTAGTATGGGCAGTACCTACAATGAGCAGTTCTTC. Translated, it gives CASSMGSTYNEQFF.

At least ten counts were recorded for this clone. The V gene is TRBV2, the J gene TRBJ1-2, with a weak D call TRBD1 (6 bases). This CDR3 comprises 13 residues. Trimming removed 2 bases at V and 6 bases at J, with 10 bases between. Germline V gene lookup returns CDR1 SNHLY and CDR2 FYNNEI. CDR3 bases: TGTGCCAGCAGTGAAACGGGGGGCGATGGCTACACCTTC. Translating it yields CASSETGGDGYTF.

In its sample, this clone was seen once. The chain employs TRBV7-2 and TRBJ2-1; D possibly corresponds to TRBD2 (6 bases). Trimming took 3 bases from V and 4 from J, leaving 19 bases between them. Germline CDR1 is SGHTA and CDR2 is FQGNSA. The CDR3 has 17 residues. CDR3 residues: CASSFPGLAAPYNEQFF. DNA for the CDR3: TGTGCCAGCAGCTTCCCGGGGTTAGCGGCCCCATACAATGAGCAGTTCTTC. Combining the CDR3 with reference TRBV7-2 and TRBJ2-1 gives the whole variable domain GAGVSQSPSNKVTEKGKDVELRCDPISGHTALYWYRQSLGQGLEFLIYFQGNSAPDKSGLPSDRFSAERTGGSVSTLTIQRTQQEDSAVYLCASSFPGLAAPYNEQFFGPGTRLTVL.

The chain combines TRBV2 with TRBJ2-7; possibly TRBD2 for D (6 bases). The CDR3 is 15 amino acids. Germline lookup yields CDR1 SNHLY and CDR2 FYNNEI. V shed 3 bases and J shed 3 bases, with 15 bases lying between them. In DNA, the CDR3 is TGTGCCAGCAGTGAGGAGGGCCCGGGCCGCTACGAGCAGTACTTC. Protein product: CASSEEGPGRYEQYF.

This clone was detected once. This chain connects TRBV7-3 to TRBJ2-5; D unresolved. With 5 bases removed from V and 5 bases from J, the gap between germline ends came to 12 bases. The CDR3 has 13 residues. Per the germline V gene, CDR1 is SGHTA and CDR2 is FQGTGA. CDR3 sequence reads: CASSQRSGETQYF. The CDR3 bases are TGTGCCAGCAGCCAAAGGAGTGGGGAGACCCAGTACTTC.

The CDR3 DNA is TGCGCCAGCAGCTTGGAACAGGGGGCCGCAAGTGAGCAGTTCTTC. It codes for CASSLEQGAASEQFF. J is TRBJ2-1 and V is TRBV5-1; 9 bases are shared with TRBD1. The ends lost 0 bases at V and 9 bases at J; junction bases unmatched: 7. Germline loops: CDR1 SGHRS, CDR2 YFSETQ. CDR3 size: 15 residues.

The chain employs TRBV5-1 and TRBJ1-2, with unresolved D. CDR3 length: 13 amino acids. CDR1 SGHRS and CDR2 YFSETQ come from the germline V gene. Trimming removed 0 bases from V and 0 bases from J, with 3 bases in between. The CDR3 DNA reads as TGCGCCAGCAGCTTGGTGTCTAACTATGGCTACACCTTC. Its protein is CASSLVSNYGYTF.